What follows are 8 T cell receptor beta chains derived from one specimen sequenced in a study of T cell responses to AZD1222 COVID-19 vaccine. Method: immunoSEQ multiplex PCR; TCRdb's copy keeps in-frame clones and lacks some. Found here are around 80,000 clones, 91% of them singletons; the top ten hold around 8%. The starting material was peripheral blood, obtained 28 days after the second AZD1222 dose. The receptors shown here come from an adult who received the AZD1222 COVID-19 vaccine.

The chain uses TRBV3-1 (or the pseudogene TRBV3-2) and TRBJ2-1; a possible D gene is TRBD2 (6 bases). Germline loops: CDR1 LGHDT, CDR2 YNNKEL (reference sequence). The CDR3 has 15 amino acids. V shed 0 bases and J shed 3 bases, with 9 bases lying between them. The CDR3 DNA follows: TGTGCCAGCAGCCAAGATGGGACTCGCTACAATGAGCAGTTCTTC. Its translation: CASSQDGTRYNEQFF.

V gene TRBV7-8 combines with J gene TRBJ2-1; either TRBD1 or TRBD2 may fit D (5 bases each). The germline V and J ends were trimmed by 3 bases and 7 bases, with 16 bases remaining between them. The CDR3 is 15 amino acids. In germline, CDR1 is SGHVS, CDR2 FQNEAQ. The CDR3 reads CASSFGALSSNEQFF. CDR3 sequence (DNA): TGTGCCAGCAGCTTCGGGGCTCTGAGTTCAAATGAGCAGTTCTTC.

The chain recombines TRBV10-1 with TRBJ2-1; 9 bases are a match to TRBD2. The length of the CDR3 is 15 residues. J was trimmed by 9 bases and V by 0 bases; bases with no gene match: 6. Germline loops: CDR1 WNHNN, CDR2 SYGVQD (reference sequence). Here the CDR3 reads CASSESLAGNSEQFF. Written as DNA, the CDR3 is TGCGCCAGCAGTGAGTCGCTAGCGGGAAATAGTGAGCAGTTCTTC.

The DNA for the CDR3 is TGTGCCAGCAGTGAAGCGCGGCGGAGCCTCTCTGGAAACACCATATATTTT. It is translated as CASSEARRSLSGNTIYF. This chain connects TRBV6-1 to TRBJ1-3; D not resolved. The CDR3 totals 17 residues. Germline V gene lookup returns CDR1 MNHNS and CDR2 SASEGT. Trimming cost V 0 bases and J 0 bases, with 12 bases left between them.

This clone was recorded only once. The chain joins TRBV9 to TRBJ2-1, with D possibly being TRBD1 or TRBD2 (5 bases each). Trimming shortened V by 0 bases and J by 4 bases, and 8 bases separated the two germline ends. CDR1 is SGDLS, CDR2 YYNGEE, per germline. The CDR3 has 14 amino acids. CDR3 protein: CASSVEGSYNEQFF. The CDR3 bases are TGTGCCAGCAGCGTAGAGGGGAGTTACAATGAGCAGTTCTTC.

The chain carries TRBV9 and TRBJ2-1; a weak D match, TRBD2 (5 bases). The ends were cut back, 4 bases at V and 9 bases at J, with 17 bases in the middle. The CDR3 contains 14 residues. Germline values: CDR1 SGDLS, CDR2 YYNGEE. The CDR3 DNA reads as TGTGCCAGCAGCTTTGGACCTGAGGCGGGTGAGCAGTTCTTC. Protein product: CASSFGPEAGEQFF.

This sequence joins TRBV7-2 and TRBJ2-1, with D possibly TRBD2 on 5 matching bases. This CDR3 is 16 amino acids long. Germline V gene data show CDR1 as SGHTA and CDR2 as FQGNSA. Trimming took off 1 base at V and 1 base at J, with 11 bases between the two ends. Here the CDR3 DNA reads TGTGCCAGCAGCTTAGGTGGGGAGCCGTCCTACAATGAGCAGTTCTTC. Translating it yields CASSLGGEPSYNEQFF.

This chain's CDR3 is CASSLLTGLANTGELFF. CDR3 bases: TGTGCCAGCAGCTTACTCACAGGGCTTGCGAACACCGGGGAGCTGTTTTTT. V gene TRBV5-4 combines with J gene TRBJ2-2, with D possibly being TRBD1 (6 bases). Germline V CDR1 and CDR2: SGHNT, YYREEE (reference sequence). V was cut by 2 bases and J by 0 bases, with 14 bases left in between. The CDR3 is 17 residues long.